This is a list of T cell receptor beta chains from one sample in a study of shared clonotypes between healthy human individuals. This table comes from immunoSEQ multiplex PCR, and its TCRdb copy is limited to in-frame clones, with some not included. Of about 490,000 clones in the sample, approximately 79% were seen once. The sequenced sample consisted of PBMCs. These receptor sequences come from a woman in her thirties or forties in good health. Some clones in this sample may be carry-over from other donors' samples. Each CDR3 is given with its conserved first and last residue. D genes are given only for firm matches. Clone size, where shown, is once, few, many, or a class for clones that have expanded.

abundance: NA; d_gene: NA; v_gene: TRBV21-1; j_gene: TRBJ1-4; CDR3aa: CASSRGTGVTNEKLFF; CDR3nt: TGTGCCAGCAGCAGGGGAACAGGAGTCACTAATGAAAAACTGTTTTTT
abundance: NA; d_gene: NA; v_gene: TRBV6-5; j_gene: TRBJ1-1; CDR3aa: CASSPGTVNTEAFF; CDR3nt: TGTGCCAGCAGCCCCGGGACGGTGAACACTGAAGCTTTCTTT
abundance: NA; d_gene: TRBD1; v_gene: TRBV27; j_gene: TRBJ1-3; CDR3aa: CASSPLLDRGGGNTIYF; CDR3nt: TGTGCCAGCAGTCCCCTCCTGGACAGGGGGGGTGGAAACACCATATATTTT
abundance: few; d_gene: NA; v_gene: TRBV13; j_gene: TRBJ2-7; CDR3aa: CASSLSSGEQYF; CDR3nt: TGTGCCAGCAGCCTCTCGTCGGGCGAGCAGTACTTC
abundance: NA; d_gene: TRBD2; v_gene: TRBV5-4; j_gene: TRBJ2-1; CDR3aa: CASSRTSGYNEQFF; CDR3nt: TGTGCCAGCAGCAGGACTAGCGGTTACAATGAGCAGTTCTTC
abundance: NA; d_gene: NA; v_gene: TRBV4-1; j_gene: TRBJ1-6; CDR3aa: CASSQDPRTVYNSPLHF; CDR3nt: TGCGCCAGCAGCCAAGACCCCCGGACGGTGTATAATTCACCCCTCCACTTT
abundance: NA; d_gene: NA; v_gene: TRBV7-2; j_gene: TRBJ1-6; CDR3aa: CASRSPLHF; CDR3nt: TGTGCCAGCCGTTCACCCCTCCACTTT
abundance: NA; d_gene: TRBD2; v_gene: TRBV10-3; j_gene: TRBJ2-1; CDR3aa: CAISESRLAGGPGNEQFF; CDR3nt: TGTGCCATCAGTGAGAGCCGACTAGCGGGAGGGCCGGGCAATGAGCAGTTCTTC
abundance: NA; d_gene: TRBD2; v_gene: TRBV19; j_gene: TRBJ2-2; CDR3aa: CASSRREAGELFF; CDR3nt: TGTGCCAGTAGTCGACGGGAGGCCGGGGAGCTGTTTTTT
abundance: NA; d_gene: NA; v_gene: TRBV9; j_gene: TRBJ2-5; CDR3aa: CASSVSSQETQYF; CDR3nt: TGTGCCAGCAGCGTAAGCAGCCAAGAGACCCAGTACTTC
abundance: NA; d_gene: NA; v_gene: TRBV5-4; j_gene: TRBJ1-4; CDR3aa: CASSPVPGRSTNEKLFF; CDR3nt: TGTGCCAGCAGCCCCGTACCGGGGCGCTCAACTAATGAAAAACTGTTTTTT
abundance: once; d_gene: NA; v_gene: TRBV5-1; j_gene: TRBJ1-2; CDR3aa: CASSLFQPSNYGYTF; CDR3nt: TGCGCCAGCAGCTTGTTTCAGCCTTCTAACTATGGCTACACCTTC
abundance: once; d_gene: TRBD1; v_gene: TRBV5-1; j_gene: TRBJ2-1; CDR3aa: CASSFNRGEQFF; CDR3nt: TGCGCCAGCAGCTTCAACAGGGGGGAGCAGTTCTTC
abundance: many; d_gene: NA; v_gene: TRBV6-1; j_gene: TRBJ2-7; CDR3aa: CASSEGITSYEQYF; CDR3nt: TGTGCCAGCAGTGAAGGGATTACCTCCTACGAGCAGTACTTC
abundance: many; d_gene: NA; v_gene: TRBV9; j_gene: TRBJ2-3; CDR3aa: CASSVQPGTDTQYF; CDR3nt: TGTGCCAGCAGCGTTCAACCGGGGACAGATACGCAGTATTTT